The 10 T cell receptor beta chains below all came from one sample that was sequenced in a study of Ad26.COV2.S vaccination and SARS-CoV-2 variants. Sequenced by immunoSEQ multiplex PCR; TCRdb stores in-frame clones only, minus some. This sample has 300,000 to 350,000 clones, with around 88% found just once. Treatment given: some 19 received Ad26.COV2.S at low or high dose, single or two shots; roughly five received placebo; per-sample allocation not given. All samples were drawn on day 63, counting from the first vaccine or placebo injection. Specimen: peripheral blood, collected in a trial of Ad26.COV2.S vaccine versus placebo. Receptors originate from a person between 18 and 59 years old who received the Ad26.COV2.S COVID-19 vaccine or a placebo.

This clone was picked up a small number of times. This sequence joins TRBV7-7 and TRBJ1-1; 7 nucleotides match TRBD1. Germline CDR1 SSHAT, CDR2 FNYEAQ (reference sequence). This CDR3 has 14 amino acids. J gave up 5 bases and V 5 bases, and 8 bases lay outside the gene matches. The CDR3 here is CASSHRGDGTEAFF. CDR3 nucleotides: TGTGCCAGCAGCCACAGGGGTGATGGGACTGAAGCTTTCTTT.

The gene calls are TRBV3-1 (or the pseudogene TRBV3-2) and TRBJ2-1; 7 positions match TRBD1. The V gene end was trimmed by 3 bases and the J gene end by 6 bases; junction bases not matched to a gene: 17. The CDR3 length is 18 residues. CDR1 is LGHDT and CDR2 is YNNKEL in the germline V gene (reference sequence). The DNA for the CDR3 is TGTGCCAGCAGCCATCAGGCACTACAGGGGAGAGGGTCCAATGAGCAGTTCTTC. This gives the protein CASSHQALQGRGSNEQFF.

The rearrangement uses TRBV13 and TRBJ2-7, with 7 bases identical to TRBD1. The V and J ends lost 0 bases and 2 bases, in that order; junction bases with no gene match: 4. Germline CDR1 and CDR2: PRHDT and FYEKMQ (reference sequence). The CDR3 sequence is 15 residues long. DNA of the CDR3: TGTGCCAGCAGCTTAGGCCTGGGACAGACCTACGAGCAGTACTTC. This codes for CASSLGLGQTYEQYF.

V usage is TRBV12-5 and J usage is TRBJ2-1; 11 bases are shared with TRBD2. This CDR3 contains 18 residues. Germline CDR1 is LGHNT and CDR2 is FRNRAP. The ends lost 0 bases at V and 0 bases at J; junction bases unmatched: 4. CDR3 residues: CASGLVVLAGASYNEQFF. In DNA form, the CDR3 reads TGTGCTAGTGGTTTGGTCGTACTAGCGGGAGCCTCCTACAATGAGCAGTTCTTC. The full variable domain, with the rest looked up from reference TRBV12-5 and TRBJ2-1, is DARVTQTPRHKVTEMGQEVTMRCQPILGHNTVFWYRQTMMQGLELLAYFRNRAPLDDSGMPKDRFSAEMPDATLATLKIQPSEPRDSAVYFCASGLVVLAGASYNEQFFGPGTRLTVL.

A few counts support this clone. This sequence joins TRBV9 and TRBJ2-3; either TRBD1 or TRBD2 may supply D (6 bases each). This CDR3 has 15 residues. The germline gives CDR1 SGDLS, CDR2 YYNGEE. V lost 0 bases and J lost 7, with 15 bases in between. The CDR3 spells CASSVAGGGSNTQYF. CDR3 DNA: TGTGCCAGCAGCGTAGCCGGGGGCGGCTCGAATACGCAGTATTTT.

The gene calls are TRBV19 and TRBJ1-1, with 7 nucleotides matching TRBD1. Germline V gene lookup returns CDR1 LNHDA and CDR2 SQIVND (reference sequence). The CDR3 totals 16 residues. V was clipped by 6 bases and J by 0 bases; unmatched bases: 10. The CDR3 region is CASRSLGTAMNTEAFF. The CDR3 nucleotides read TGTGCCAGTAGAAGTTTGGGGACAGCGATGAACACTGAAGCTTTCTTT.

The chain employs TRBV2 and TRBJ2-2; no clear D gene. This CDR3 contains 18 residues. Germline V lookup: CDR1 SNHLY, CDR2 FYNNEI. Deletions cut 3 bases from V and 4 bases from J, with 21 bases between. The CDR3 here is CASSDFSTPGSSTGELFF. For the CDR3, the DNA is TGTGCCAGCAGTGACTTCTCTACCCCAGGCTCGAGCACCGGGGAGCTGTTTTTT.

V and J are TRBV6-4 and TRBJ1-5, with 9 bases matching TRBD1. Germline lookup yields CDR1 MRHNA and CDR2 SNTAGT. The ends lost 2 bases at V and 1 base at J; junction bases unmatched: 3. The CDR3 contains 16 residues. The CDR3 coding sequence is TGTGCCAGCAGTGACCGGACAGGGGCGAGCAATCAGCCCCAGCATTTT. This translates into CASSDRTGASNQPQHF.

This chain uses TRBV30 with TRBJ2-7, with D uncertain. CDR1 is GTSNPN and CDR2 is SVGIG in the germline V gene (reference sequence). V lost 0 bases to trimming and J lost 2 bases, with 11 bases between them. CDR3 length: 14 amino acids. The CDR3 sequence is CAWSVLANPYEQYF. The CDR3 nucleotides are TGTGCCTGGAGTGTGTTGGCGAATCCCTACGAGCAGTACTTC.

The table lists this clone with a few counts. The chain uses TRBV11-2 and TRBJ2-5; 9 nucleotides agree with TRBD1. The CDR3 length is 16 residues. The J segment lost 2 bases and the V segment lost 3 bases, leaving 7 bases of the junction unmatched. Per germline, CDR1 SGHAT and CDR2 FQNNGV. CDR3: CASSFHPGQGQETQYF. For the CDR3, the DNA is TGTGCCAGCAGCTTTCACCCCGGACAGGGGCAAGAGACCCAGTACTTC.